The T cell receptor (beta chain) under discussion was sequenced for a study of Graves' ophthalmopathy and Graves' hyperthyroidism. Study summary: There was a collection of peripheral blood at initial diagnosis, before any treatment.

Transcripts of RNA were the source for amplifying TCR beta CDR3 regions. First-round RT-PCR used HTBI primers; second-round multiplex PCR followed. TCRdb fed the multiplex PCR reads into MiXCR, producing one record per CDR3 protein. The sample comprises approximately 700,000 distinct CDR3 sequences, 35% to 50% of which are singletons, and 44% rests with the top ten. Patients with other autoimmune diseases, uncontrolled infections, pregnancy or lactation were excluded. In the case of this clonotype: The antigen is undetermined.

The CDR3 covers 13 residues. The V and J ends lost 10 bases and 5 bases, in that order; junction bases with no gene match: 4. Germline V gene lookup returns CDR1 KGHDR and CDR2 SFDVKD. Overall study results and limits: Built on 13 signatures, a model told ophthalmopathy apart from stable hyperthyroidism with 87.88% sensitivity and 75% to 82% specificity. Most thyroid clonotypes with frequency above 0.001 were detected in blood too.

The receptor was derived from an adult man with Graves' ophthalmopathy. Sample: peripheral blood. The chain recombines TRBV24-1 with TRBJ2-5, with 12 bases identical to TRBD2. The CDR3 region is CATTSGRRETQYF. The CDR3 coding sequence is TGTGCCACGACTAGCGGGAGACGGGAGACCCAGTACTTC.